The 8 T cell receptor beta chains in this list originate from one sample, sequenced in a study of T-cell memory formation after mild COVID-19. TCRdb redid the calling of the 5' RACE reads with MiXCR, one entry per CDR3 protein. The sample lists approximately 570,000 distinct CDR3 sequences; roughly 18% were seen once. The sequenced sample was PBMCs or a T cell subset sorted from them (not recorded which). These receptor sequences come from an adult woman who had mild COVID-19 (a few samples of this study predate the infection). Cell type and time point are not known.

Ten or more counts support this clonotype. The gene calls are TRBV20-1 and TRBJ1-2, with D perhaps TRBD1 (5 bases). CDR1 and CDR2 from the germline V gene are DFQATT and SNEGSKA (reference sequence). V was cut by 0 bases and J by 4 bases, with 12 bases left in between. The CDR3 extends over 14 amino acids. This chain's CDR3 is CSARDVMGVYGYTF. The CDR3 DNA is TGCAGTGCTAGAGATGTTATGGGGGTCTATGGCTACACCTTC.

The rearrangement uses TRBV12-3 or TRBV12-4 and TRBJ2-2; 8 nucleotides match TRBD1. After removal of 4 bases from V and 3 bases from J, the junction contained 4 bases not matched to a gene. This CDR3 is built from 15 residues. Here the CDR3 DNA reads TGTGCCAGCAGTTCAGACAGGGGATACACCGGGGAGCTGTTTTTT. This translates into CASSSDRGYTGELFF.

This clonotype was detected a few times. The chain employs TRBV4-1 and TRBJ1-2, with D possibly matching TRBD1 (6 bases). Deletions cut 0 bases from V and 7 bases from J, with 9 bases between. The germline CDR1 and CDR2 sequences are MGHRA and YSYEKL. The CDR3 consists of 13 residues. The CDR3 DNA sequence: TGCGCCAGCAGCCAAGAGGGGGCGCCTGGCTACACCTTC. Translated: CASSQEGAPGYTF.

The V gene is TRBV5-6, the J gene TRBJ2-5; TRBD1 agrees at 7 bases. CDR1 SGHDT and CDR2 YYEEEE come from the germline V gene. The CDR3 totals 15 residues. V dropped 0 bases and J dropped 1; count of bases not matched to a gene: 3. The CDR3 DNA follows: TGTGCCAGCAGCTTGGTGGACAGGACCCAAGAGACCCAGTACTTC. Translation gives CASSLVDRTQETQYF.

In its sample, this clonotype was seen a few times. The chain combines TRBV19 with TRBJ2-2; D might be TRBD1 (6 bases). This CDR3 has 13 amino acids. Trimming took 3 bases from V and 7 from J, leaving 9 bases between them. The germline V gene has CDR1 LNHDA and CDR2 SQIVND (reference sequence). The chain's CDR3 is CASSIQGFGELFF. In DNA, the CDR3 is TGTGCCAGTAGTATCCAGGGGTTCGGGGAGCTGTTTTTT.

This clonotype was picked up a small number of times. The V and J genes are TRBV20-1 and TRBJ2-7; TRBD2 agrees at 9 bases. Per germline, CDR1 DFQATT and CDR2 SNEGSKA (reference sequence). The V segment lost 3 bases and the J segment 4 bases; nucleotides outside the gene matches: 10. CDR3 length: 15 amino acids. The chain's CDR3 is CSASRPGSGSYEQYF. The CDR3 DNA is TGCAGTGCTAGTCGGCCGGGTAGCGGGAGTTACGAGCAGTACTTC.

This clonotype was found a few times. The gene calls are TRBV5-1 and TRBJ2-1, with D perhaps TRBD2 (5 bases). V was clipped by 8 bases and J by 0 bases, with 15 bases between them. Germline V gene sequence: CDR1 SGHRS, CDR2 YFSETQ. The CDR3 is 15 amino acids. The CDR3: CASRKSRDSYNEQFF. In DNA form, the CDR3 reads TGCGCCAGTCGTAAGAGTCGGGACTCCTACAATGAGCAGTTCTTC.

V gene TRBV2 combines with J gene TRBJ2-5, with 8 bases identical to TRBD2. V trimming: 3 bases; J trimming: 5 bases; junction bases outside the gene matches: 8. This CDR3 region has 15 residues. CDR1 is SNHLY and CDR2 is FYNNEI in the germline V gene. CDR3 protein: CASSDPGGGSETQYF. DNA of the CDR3: TGTGCCAGCAGTGATCCTGGCGGGGGGAGTGAGACCCAGTACTTC.